This T cell receptor beta chain emerged from a study of human T cells and chemical hapten exposure (dated by TCRdb to the early 2020s). The study in broad terms: For sensitization, 2% DPC in acetone was applied to a roughly 2 cm by roughly 2 cm area of upper inner arm skin. Patch testing on the upper back used Finn chambers containing 0.01% DPC, with scoring done after 6 days according to International Contact Dermatitis Research Group standards. Blood samples were taken from patients before sensitization (week 0) and at 2, 6 and about 24 weeks after DPC sensitization. The mostly female patient cohort included alopecia areata with under or over 50% scalp involvement, alopecia totalis and alopecia universalis. The libraries were sequenced as a pool, and the TCR yield per sample differed mostly because of small variations in library volumes within the pool. This study followed changes in the peripheral blood TCR repertoire in vivo during primary and secondary sensitization of alopecia patients to the hapten diphenylcyclopropenone (DPC). Weekly therapeutic DPC doses were additionally applied to the scalp of patients throughout the roughly 24-week study period. Blood for TCR sequencing was provided by twenty-nine alopecia patients at one to four time points (pre-sensitization, 2, 6 and 24 weeks). Study-wide conclusions, independent of this receptor: DPC sensitization did not change how many TCRs were above 1 in 1000 frequency, and no evidence was found of alterations in global repertoire structure. All patients had alopecia, a presumed autoimmune disease, so their immune response might differ from that of healthy individuals. The number of PT1 expanded TCRs positively correlated with patch test score, significant at thresholds 8, 16 and 32 but not 4. Repeated subsampling changed both the strength of the expansion versus patch-test correlation and the threshold at which the correlation became significant. Expanded TCRs formed significantly more large CDR3 similarity clusters than pre-sensitization or healthy control sets, consistent with antigen-driven responses.

Library construction relied on RACE. For sequencing, a NextSeq 500 was employed. During library preparation, unique molecular identifiers were attached to individual cDNA molecules so that TCRs could be counted in a quantitative, reproducible way. From each blood RNA sample, both TCR alpha and TCR beta chains were sequenced. The authors' pipeline ran thus. A median of around 100,000 TCRs per sample was observed, with a range of about 20,000 to 750,000. The Decombinator software suite was used to annotate V, J and CDR3 in the TCR reads. To make PS versus PT1 abundance plots, every sample was subsampled to the same number of TCRs (28,000). TCRs were defined as expanded if absent before sensitization and observed at least eight times at the 2-week time point. TCRdb trimmed the raw reads at Q25, called clones with MiXCR and kept productive beta chains. Rows matching on CDR3 protein sequence are summarized as one entry with the most common DNA and genes. TCRdb's processing, not the authors', yielded these V and J calls. The sample table shows approximately 97,000 distinct CDR3 sequences, and 25% to 30% are seen once. The ten largest clones add up to about 9.4% of the sample.

In regard to this clonotype: Its cognate antigen has yet to be identified. There are no base qualities to consult, and no much larger clone falls within one base.

This specimen's time point label, interpreted: patch test 3, about 24 weeks after DPC sensitization. What this sample's treatment or condition label stands for: therapeutic diphenylcyclopropenone sensitization with weekly scalp DPC. At every patch-test visit, the blood draw took place before the patch test was put on. Patients were considered eligible if aged 18 to 70, diagnosed with alopecia and deemed suitable for DPC therapy, and patients were excluded if pregnant. Total RNA was extracted from unfractionated whole blood that had been collected in Tempus Blood RNA tubes. Taken from the germline V gene, the CDR1 and CDR2 loops are SGHTA and FQGNSA. The germline ends are 12 bases apart after V is trimmed by 5 bases and J by 0 bases. Including cysteine and phenylalanine, the CDR3 has 15 amino acids. The entry retains the CDR3 DNA only, 45 bases that are in frame from base 1.

The source material was whole blood, sampled in connection with sensitization to the hapten diphenylcyclopropenone (DPC). The chain was built from TRBV7-2 and TRBJ2-3, and the D gene may be TRBD2, 6 bases matching. This receptor was obtained from a man aged 40-49 years with alopecia areata. Some clones in this sample may be carry-over from other donors' samples. The nucleotide sequence reads TGTGCCAGCAGCCCCCGGGGGTCTAGCACAGATACGCAGTATTTT. This sequence encodes CASSPRGSSTDTQYF.